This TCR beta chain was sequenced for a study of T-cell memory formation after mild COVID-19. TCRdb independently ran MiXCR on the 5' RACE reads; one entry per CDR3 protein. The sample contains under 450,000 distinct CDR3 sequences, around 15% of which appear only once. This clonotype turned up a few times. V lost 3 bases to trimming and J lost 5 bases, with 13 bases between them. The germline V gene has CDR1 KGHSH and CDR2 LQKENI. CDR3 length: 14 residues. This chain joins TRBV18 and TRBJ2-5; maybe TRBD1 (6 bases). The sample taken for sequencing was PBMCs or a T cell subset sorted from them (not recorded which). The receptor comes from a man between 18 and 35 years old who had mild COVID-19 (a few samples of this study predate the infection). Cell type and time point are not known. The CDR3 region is CASSPQGFGETQYF. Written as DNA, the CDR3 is TGTGCCAGCTCACCGCAGGGGTTCGGGGAGACCCAGTACTTC.